These T cell receptor beta chains were read from a single sample in a study of blood T cell repertoires in COVID-19. Libraries were prepared by immunoSEQ multiplex PCR; TCRdb keeps only in-frame clonotypes and omits some of them. The sample holds around 68,000 clones, 75% to 90% seen once. The sequenced sample was peripheral blood. The receptors originated from a human donor in a cohort sampled during active COVID-19. Each CDR3 is given with its conserved first and last residue. Each record gives: clone size, CDR3 length, V gene, J gene, D gene, CDR3 DNA, CDR3 protein. D genes are given only for firm matches. Some rows mark clone size as missing; the rest say once, few, many or name a class of expanded clone.

>.|16|TRBV9|TRBJ2-3|TRBD1
TGTGCCAGCAGCGTAGGGCACAGGGGGCTGAGCGATACGCAGTATTTT
CASSVGHRGLSDTQYF
>few|14|TRBV2|TRBJ1-5|.
TGTGCCAGCAGTGGGGAGACAGGAGTTCAGCCCCAGCATTTT
CASSGETGVQPQHF
>.|15|TRBV9|TRBJ2-5|TRBD2
TGTGCCAGCAGCGTCACTAGCGGACCACAAGAGACCCAGTACTTC
CASSVTSGPQETQYF
>.|16|TRBV2|TRBJ2-2|TRBD1
TGTGCCAGCGCCTCTAGTGGGACAGGGATCGCCGGGGAGCTGTTTTTT
CASASSGTGIAGELFF
>once|13|TRBV6-4|TRBJ1-1|.
TGTGCCAGCAGCCTATTCGTTAACACTGAAGCTTTCTTT
CASSLFVNTEAFF
>.|16|TRBV10-3|TRBJ2-1|.
TGTGCCATCAGTGTATTGGCAGGGGCGTCCTACAATGAGCAGTTCTTC
CAISVLAGASYNEQFF
>.|14|TRBV14|TRBJ2-1|.
TGTGCCAGCAGCCAAGCTAGCGTTTACAATGAGCAGTTCTTC
CASSQASVYNEQFF
>.|15|TRBV7-9|TRBJ1-1|.
TGTGCCAGCAATTCTCAGGCCCATCGGAACACTGAAGCTTTCTTT
CASNSQAHRNTEAFF
>.|14|TRBV7-9|TRBJ2-3|.
TGTGCCAGCAGCTCTCATAAGTCCCGAGGCACGCAGTATTTT
CASSSHKSRGTQYF
>.|17|TRBV10-3|TRBJ2-2|TRBD2
TGTGCCACCGCGGGTGTAGCGGGAGCGTCGAACACCGGGGAGCTGTTTTTT
CATAGVAGASNTGELFF
>once|15|TRBV20-1|TRBJ1-2|TRBD1
TGCAGTGCTAGTGGACAGGGTAAAGGGAAGGATGGCTACACCTTC
CSASGQGKGKDGYTF
>.|15|TRBV11-2|TRBJ2-7|TRBD1
TGTGCCAGCAGCTTAGATGGGTGGGACAGACTTAAGCAGTACTTC
CASSLDGWDRLKQYF
>.|15|TRBV6-5|TRBJ1-6|.
TGTGCCAGCAGACAGTTACAACTTACTAGGTCACCCCTCCACTTT
CASRQLQLTRSPLHF
>.|18|TRBV18|TRBJ2-6|TRBD1
TGTGCCAGCTCCTACAGGACAGGTCTAGACTCTGGGGCCAACGTCCTGACTTTC
CASSYRTGLDSGANVLTF
>.|12|TRBV6-8|TRBJ2-3|.
TGTGCCAGCACCTCGAACTGGGATACGCAGTATTTT
CASTSNWDTQYF
>.|14|TRBV9|TRBJ2-7|TRBD1
TGTGCCAGCAGCGTAGGTCAGGGGGACTACGAGCAGTACTTC
CASSVGQGDYEQYF
>few|14|TRBV5-1|TRBJ2-5|TRBD2
TGCGCCAGCAGCATGGGACTACTCCAAGAGACCCAGTACTTC
CASSMGLLQETQYF
>.|17|TRBV23-1|TRBJ2-1|TRBD2
TGCGCCAGCAGTCATTCGGAGACTAGCGGGAACTACAATGAGCAGTTCTTC
CASSHSETSGNYNEQFF
>.|14|TRBV2|TRBJ2-5|TRBD1
TGTGCCAGCGTCCAGGGGGCTAGAGAAGAGACCCAGTACTTC
CASVQGAREETQYF
>.|17|TRBV5-1|TRBJ2-3|TRBD2
TGCGCCAGCAGCCCCCCCGGGAGCGGTAGCGGGGCAGATACGCAGTATTTT
CASSPPGSGSGADTQYF
>.|15|TRBV5-6|TRBJ1-1|TRBD1
TGTGCCAGCAGCTTGCGCAGGACAGGGAACACTGAAGCTTTCTTT
CASSLRRTGNTEAFF
>.|10|TRBV24-1|TRBJ2-7|.
TGTGCCACCCGTTACTGCGAGCAGTACTTC
CATRYCEQYF
>.|14|TRBV5-1|TRBJ1-1|.
TGCGCCAGCAGCTTTGAGGGTCGGGGCACTGAAGCTTTCTTT
CASSFEGRGTEAFF
>.|13|TRBV5-1|TRBJ1-2|.
TGCGCCAGCAGCTTAGACAGAAACTATGGCTACACCTTC
CASSLDRNYGYTF
>.|14|TRBV19|TRBJ1-4|.
TGTGCCAGTAGTACCGGGACACGAAATGAAAAACTGTTTTTT
CASSTGTRNEKLFF
>.|16|TRBV5-1|TRBJ2-3|.
TGCGCCAGCAGCCCGGGGGTGGGAGGTAGCACAGATACGCAGTATTTT
CASSPGVGGSTDTQYF
>once|18|TRBV27|TRBJ1-1|.
TGTGCCAGCAGTTTATTGAGGCGGTCTGATACCTTGGACACTGAAGCTTTCTTT
CASSLLRRSDTLDTEAFF
>.|12|TRBV24-1|TRBJ2-1|.
TGTGCCACCTCTACAGGGTATGGTGAGCAGTTCTTC
CATSTGYGEQFF
>.|14|TRBV3-1/TRBV3-2|TRBJ1-5|.
TGTGCCAGCAGCCAAGGCGACAGCAGGCAGCCCCAGCATTTT
CASSQGDSRQPQHF
>.|12|TRBV3-1/TRBV3-2|TRBJ2-2|.
TGTGCCAGCAGCCCCCGGGGAGGGGAGCTGTTTTTT
CASSPRGGELFF
>.|13|TRBV5-1|TRBJ2-1|.
TGCGCCAGCAGCTTACAGGGTTGGAATGAGCAGTTCTTC
CASSLQGWNEQFF
>.|12|TRBV2|TRBJ2-5|.
TGTGCCAGCAGGGAGCGATGGGAGACCCAGTACTTC
CASRERWETQYF
>.|17|TRBV25-1|TRBJ1-4|.
TGTGCCAGCAGTGAAATGCCCTCCCGGGGGAGGAATGAAAAACTGTTTTTT
CASSEMPSRGRNEKLFF
>.|15|TRBV30|TRBJ2-2|TRBD2
TGTGCCTCGAGTCGGGAGGGGGTGAACACCGGGGAGCTGTTTTTT
CASSREGVNTGELFF
>.|13|TRBV24-1|TRBJ2-5|.
TGTGCCACCAGTGCGAACGGGGTAGAGACCCAGTACTTC
CATSANGVETQYF
>.|15|TRBV9|TRBJ2-7|TRBD2
TGTGCCAGCAGCGTAGATCTAGCGGAATCCTACGAGCAGTACTTC
CASSVDLAESYEQYF
>.|14|TRBV19|TRBJ1-2|TRBD1
TGTGCCAGTACCACAACGGGGACAGGCGATGGCTACACCTTC
CASTTTGTGDGYTF
>.|16|TRBV5-5|TRBJ2-7|TRBD2
TGTGCCAGCAGCCCCACCAGGTTGGGACTAGCGGCCGAGCAGTACTTC
CASSPTRLGLAAEQYF
>.|14|TRBV7-9|TRBJ2-5|.
TGTGCCAGCAGCTTATCGCCCAGGGCTGAGACCCAGTACTTC
CASSLSPRAETQYF
>.|12|TRBV7-9|TRBJ2-1|.
TGTGCCAGCAGCTTAGTAGCGGATGAGCAGTTCTTC
CASSLVADEQFF
>.|14|TRBV7-9|TRBJ1-4|.
TGTGCCAGCACCCCGGGGATGACTAATGAAAAACTGTTTTTT
CASTPGMTNEKLFF
>.|12|TRBV28|TRBJ1-6|TRBD1
TGTGCCAGCAGTCCAGGGGGATCACCCCTCCACTTT
CASSPGGSPLHF
>.|12|TRBV5-1|TRBJ1-2|.
TGCGCCAGCAGTTTCCGGGACTATGGCTACACCTTC
CASSFRDYGYTF
>.|13|TRBV7-9|TRBJ2-1|.
TGTGCCAGCAGCTTAGGGCTTCAAACTGAGCAGTTCTTC
CASSLGLQTEQFF
>.|16|TRBV19|TRBJ1-2|TRBD1
TGTGCCAGTAAGGAGAGGGGGACAGGTATCAACTATGGCTACACCTTC
CASKERGTGINYGYTF
>.|15|TRBV9|TRBJ2-1|TRBD2
TGTGCCAGCAGCATTACTAGCGGGTCCCACAATGAGCAGTTCTTC
CASSITSGSHNEQFF
>.|13|TRBV18|TRBJ1-1|TRBD1
TGTGCCAGCTCATCAAAGGGACAGGGACAGGCTTTCTTT
CASSSKGQGQAFF
>.|14|TRBV18|TRBJ2-7|TRBD1
TGTGCCAGCTCAGGGACAGGAAGGGGCTACGAGCAGTACTTC
CASSGTGRGYEQYF
>.|13|TRBV7-2|TRBJ2-1|.
TGTGCCAGCAGCACAAGACCCCGGGATGAGCAGTTCTTC
CASSTRPRDEQFF
>.|16|TRBV15|TRBJ2-7|.
TGTGCCACCAGCAGACGGCGAGGCGGCGGGATAAACGAGCAGTACTTC
CATSRRRGGGINEQYF
>.|15|TRBV2|TRBJ1-5|.
TGTGCCAGCAGTGAGTCGGCGGCAGGGAATCGGCCCCAGCATTTT
CASSESAAGNRPQHF
>.|16|TRBV7-2|TRBJ2-1|TRBD2
TGTGCCAGCAGCCTCAGGACTAGCGGGGGGGCTCAGGAGCAGTTCTTC
CASSLRTSGGAQEQFF
>.|16|TRBV28|TRBJ2-7|TRBD2
TGTGCCAGCAGTCCAATTTGGGGGACTAGCGGGGGCGAGCAGTACTTC
CASSPIWGTSGGEQYF
>.|17|TRBV4-3|TRBJ2-3|.
TGCGCCAGCAGCCAAGCGTCTGGCGGTGTCTTGGCAGATACGCAGTATTTT
CASSQASGGVLADTQYF
>.|15|TRBV5-6|TRBJ2-3|.
TGTGCCAGCAGCGCACTAGCTGTCTCCCCAGATACGCAGTATTTT
CASSALAVSPDTQYF
>.|13|TRBV12-3/TRBV12-4|TRBJ1-5|.
TGTGCCAGCACTGAGGGCACCCATCAGCCCCAGCATTTT
CASTEGTHQPQHF
>once|13|TRBV18|TRBJ1-2|.
TGTGCCAGCTCACCACCGGGGGGGCATGGCTACACCTTC
CASSPPGGHGYTF